This T cell receptor (beta chain) was obtained from a study of human T cells and chemical hapten exposure. MiXCR, applied by TCRdb to the RACE reads, yields one record per CDR3 protein. The sample yields about 85,000 distinct CDR3 sequences, 7.5% to 9.5% seen once. The time point here: pre-sensitization, week 0. Treatment noted: therapeutic diphenylcyclopropenone sensitization with weekly scalp DPC. The study extracted total RNA from unfractionated whole blood. In the case of this clonotype: This may arise from a read error, as a much more abundant clone is one base away.

There are 13 residues in the CDR3. Deletions cut 5 bases from V and 2 bases from J, with 11 bases between. Germline-derived CDR1 and CDR2 are SGHRS and YFSETQ. The sequence was collected from a man aged 35-49 years with alopecia areata. Some clones in this sample may be carry-over from other donors' samples. The rearrangement joins TRBV5-1 to TRBJ2-7; tentatively, D is TRBD1 or TRBD2 (6 bases each). The sequences come from whole blood, collected in connection with sensitization to the hapten diphenylcyclopropenone (DPC). The CDR3: CASRARDTYEQYF. The CDR3 DNA is TGCGCCAGCAGGGCGCGGGACACCTACGAGCAGTACTTC.